What follows are 22 T cell receptor beta chains derived from one specimen sequenced in a study of OX40 agonist ivuxolimab in advanced cancers. Here immunoSEQ multiplex PCR was the method, and the copy in TCRdb shows in-frame clones only, minus some. The sample holds roughly 100,000 clones, 80% to 90% seen once. Specimen: CD4+ or CD8+ T cells sorted from blood, collected in a trial of the OX40 agonist ivuxolimab. These receptors were obtained from an adult with an advanced solid tumor such as melanoma, head and neck, liver or kidney cancer.

The chain employs TRBV19 and TRBJ2-2; the D gene is possibly TRBD1 (6 bases). Germline loops: CDR1 LNHDA, CDR2 SQIVND (reference sequence). The length of the CDR3 is 16 residues. Between the trimmed V and J ends, which lost 6 bases and 2 bases, there was a span of 16 bases. In DNA form, the CDR3 reads TGTGCCAGTAGAACATGGGGCAGGGGTAACACCGGGGAGCTGTTTTTT. It codes for CASRTWGRGNTGELFF.

J is TRBJ1-2 and V is TRBV27; TRBD1 might be the D (5 bases). The V gene's germline CDR1 is MNHEY and CDR2 SMNVEV (reference sequence). CDR3 length: 14 residues. V gave up 2 bases and J gave up 4 bases, with 11 bases separating them. The CDR3 bases are TGTGCCAGCAGTTTAAACACAGGAGGCTATGGCTACACCTTC. Protein product: CASSLNTGGYGYTF.

The chain has TRBV18 and TRBJ2-3; D may be TRBD1 (6 bases). V lost 3 bases and J 3 bases, leaving 13 bases between the germline ends. Per the germline V gene, CDR1 is KGHSH and CDR2 is LQKENI. This CDR3 has 15 residues. The CDR3 sequence: CASSPPLRGTDTQYF. The CDR3 nucleotides read TGTGCCAGCTCACCGCCTCTAAGGGGGACAGATACGCAGTATTTT.

The V call is TRBV5-1, the J call TRBJ1-1; D is unclear. CDR1 is SGHRS and CDR2 is YFSETQ in the germline V gene. Between the trimmed V and J ends, which lost 5 bases and 5 bases, there was a span of 13 bases. The CDR3 runs to 13 residues. Written as DNA, the CDR3 is TGCGCCAGCAGAAAGGGCCTCGAAACTGAAGCTTTCTTT. Protein: CASRKGLETEAFF.

This clone was counted a few times. The chain has TRBV19 and TRBJ2-1; 8 bases map to TRBD1. Germline V lookup: CDR1 LNHDA, CDR2 SQIVND (reference sequence). CDR3 length: 14 residues. Trimming removed 3 bases from V and 7 bases from J; junction bases left unmatched: 5. The CDR3 region is CASSMTGVMNEQFF. DNA for the CDR3: TGTGCCAGTAGTATGACAGGGGTAATGAATGAGCAGTTCTTC.

The V gene is TRBV5-1, the J gene TRBJ1-1; no firm D call. The ends were cut back, 1 base at V and 6 bases at J, with 7 bases in the middle. Per the germline V gene, CDR1 is SGHRS and CDR2 is YFSETQ. The CDR3 is 12 residues long. CDR3: CASSLSSAEAFF. The CDR3 DNA reads TGCGCCAGCAGCTTGAGTTCCGCTGAAGCTTTCTTT.

The chain couples TRBV30 to TRBJ1-1; 10 bases align to TRBD1. CDR1 GTSNPN and CDR2 SVGIG come from the germline V gene (reference sequence). Losses at the gene ends were 2 bases for V and 6 bases for J; bases not matched to a gene: 3. The CDR3 consists of 13 residues. CDR3 in DNA: TGTGCCTGGAGTCCCGGACAGGGGGCTGAAGCTTTCTTT. Its protein is CAWSPGQGAEAFF. Full variable domain (outside the CDR3, taken from reference TRBV30 and TRBJ1-1): SQTIHQWPATLVQPVGSPLSLECTVEGTSNPNLYWYRQAAGRGLQLLFYSVGIGQISSEVPQNLSASRPQDRQFILSSKKLLLSDSGFYLCAWSPGQGAEAFFGQGTRLTVV.

This chain joins TRBV4-3 and TRBJ2-5; D is unresolved. The ends were cut back, 4 bases at V and 0 bases at J, with 6 bases in the middle. This CDR3 is 13 amino acids long. Germline V CDR1 and CDR2: LGHNA, YSLEER. CDR3 bases: TGCGCCAGCAGCCGGTCCTACCAAGAGACCCAGTACTTC. It yields the protein CASSRSYQETQYF.

Only one count was recorded for this clone. The chain joins TRBV7-9 to TRBJ2-1; 10 bases map to TRBD2. CDR3 length: 15 amino acids. The germline CDR1 and CDR2 sequences are SEHNR and FQNEAQ (reference sequence). The V segment lost 5 bases and the J segment 6 bases; nucleotides outside the gene matches: 7. The CDR3 sequence is CASSETSGFSNEQFF. CDR3 sequence (DNA): TGTGCCAGCAGCGAGACTAGCGGGTTTTCCAATGAGCAGTTCTTC.

The J gene is TRBJ2-1, the V gene TRBV12-5; D remains ambiguous. The V end lost 3 bases, the J end lost 2 bases, and 11 bases lay between the germline ends. CDR1 and CDR2 (germline): LGHNT, FRNRAP. The CDR3 length is 15 residues. CDR3 nucleotides: TGTGCTAGTGGTTTATCACAGCTGCCCTACAATGAGCAGTTCTTC. This encodes CASGLSQLPYNEQFF.

Judged by abundance, this clone is medium-sized. This sequence joins TRBV6-1 and TRBJ2-7; D gene uncertain. With 0 bases removed from V and 2 bases from J, the gap between germline ends came to 8 bases. Germline lookup yields CDR1 MNHNS and CDR2 SASEGT. CDR3 size: 14 residues. CDR3 in DNA: TGTGCCAGCAGTGAAGCGAGAAGTCCCTACGAGCAGTACTTC. Encoded protein: CASSEARSPYEQYF.

V is TRBV2 and J is TRBJ2-7, with 8 positions matching TRBD1. CDR3 length: 17 residues. Germline V gene data show CDR1 as SNHLY and CDR2 as FYNNEI. V was clipped by 6 bases and J by 0 bases; unmatched bases: 13. The CDR3 here is CASRPPSGQVFSYEQYF. In DNA, the CDR3 is TGTGCCAGCAGGCCACCGTCGGGACAGGTCTTCTCCTACGAGCAGTACTTC.

The chain has TRBV5-1 and TRBJ2-7; D is possibly TRBD2 (5 bases). Germline V lookup: CDR1 SGHRS, CDR2 YFSETQ. The CDR3 consists of 13 residues. V gave up 4 bases and J gave up 6 bases, with 14 bases separating them. The CDR3 spells CASSTTPGGEQYF. CDR3 nucleotides: TGCGCCAGCAGCACTACTCCCGGAGGCGAGCAGTACTTC.

The rearrangement uses TRBV11-2 and TRBJ2-2, with 8 bases lining up with TRBD1. With 5 bases clipped from V and 4 bases from J, the junction kept 6 bases outside the gene matches. Germline CDR1 reads SGHAT; CDR2 reads FQNNGV. CDR3 length equals 15 residues. This chain's CDR3 is CASSRNRGITGELFF. CDR3 sequence (DNA): TGTGCCAGCAGCCGTAACAGGGGGATCACCGGGGAGCTGTTTTTT.

The rearrangement links TRBV7-9 to TRBJ2-2, with 14 bases lining up with TRBD2. Germline loops: CDR1 SEHNR, CDR2 FQNEAQ (reference sequence). Trimming removed 5 bases from V and 6 bases from J; junction bases left unmatched: 8. The CDR3 covers 17 residues. The CDR3 here is CASSPRLAGGPPGELFF. The CDR3 DNA sequence: TGTGCCAGCAGCCCTCGACTAGCGGGAGGGCCTCCCGGGGAGCTGTTTTTT.

Comments on this clone: Other DNA sequences of this sample code for an identical CDR3. Written as DNA, the CDR3 is TGTGCCAGCAGCTTATCAGGCCTAGGGAATGAGCAGTTCTTC. Residues: CASSLSGLGNEQFF. The chain recombines TRBV7-8 with TRBJ2-1; D is uncertain. CDR1 is SGHVS and CDR2 is FQNEAQ in the germline V gene. V was shortened by 2 bases and J by 7 bases, with 12 bases between the two germline ends. The CDR3 consists of 14 residues.

The gene calls are TRBV2 and TRBJ1-2; 9 bases match TRBD1. V was clipped by 4 bases and J by 7 bases; unmatched bases: 4. Germline CDR1 reads SNHLY; CDR2 reads FYNNEI. This CDR3 has 13 amino acids. The CDR3 coding sequence is TGTGCCAGCAGTGGGGGACAGGGTTCTGGCTACACCTTC. Protein product: CASSGGQGSGYTF.

This clone was recorded only once. V gene TRBV4-1 combines with J gene TRBJ1-4; D possibly corresponds to TRBD1 (5 bases). The CDR3 contains 16 residues. Germline assignment: CDR1 MGHRA and CDR2 YSYEKL. The germline V and J ends were trimmed by 0 bases and 3 bases, with 11 bases remaining between them. The CDR3 protein is CASSQDEGRSNEKLFF. The CDR3 DNA sequence: TGCGCCAGCAGCCAAGATGAGGGACGGTCTAATGAAAAACTGTTTTTT.

This chain links TRBV7-9 with TRBJ1-4; D call uncertain. Germline V gene lookup returns CDR1 SEHNR and CDR2 FQNEAQ (reference sequence). CDR3 length: 14 residues. The germline V and J ends were trimmed by 5 bases and 10 bases, with 17 bases remaining between them. The CDR3 sequence: CASSPIQTSAKLFF. The CDR3 DNA follows: TGTGCCAGCAGCCCCATTCAAACTTCGGCAAAACTGTTTTTT.

The chain employs TRBV27 and TRBJ1-3; D not certain. V shed 3 bases and J shed 0 bases, with 9 bases lying between them. The CDR3 loop spans 15 amino acids. The germline V gene encodes CDR1 MNHEY and CDR2 SMNVEV (reference sequence). Here the CDR3 DNA reads TGTGCCAGCAGTTTTCGGGGAAACTCTGGAAACACCATATATTTT. Its translation: CASSFRGNSGNTIYF.

The chain combines TRBV7-8 with TRBJ2-1; no clear D gene. Germline CDR1 reads SGHVS; CDR2 reads FQNEAQ. The CDR3 runs to 18 residues. Trimming removed 0 bases from V and 6 bases from J, with 21 bases in between. The CDR3 DNA reads as TGTGCCAGCAGCTTAGCGATTAGGGCCCCTTCGGTGGGCAATGAGCAGTTCTTC. This gives the protein CASSLAIRAPSVGNEQFF.

The CDR3 region is CASKELAGSTDTQYF. CDR3 bases: TGTGCCAGTAAGGAACTAGCGGGGAGCACAGATACGCAGTATTTT. V and J are TRBV19 and TRBJ2-3; 10 nucleotides align to TRBD2. CDR1 is LNHDA, CDR2 SQIVND, per germline (reference sequence). This CDR3 is built from 15 residues. Trimming at V came to 7 bases and at J to 0 bases, leaving 4 bases not matched to a gene.